The rows below give T cell receptor beta chains drawn from one sample of a study of cytomegalovirus exposure and HLA in healthy donors. Using immunoSEQ multiplex PCR, the repertoire was profiled, and TCRdb retains in-frame clones only, with some absent. The sample consists of about 150,000 clones, 88% of them appearing once. Specimen: PBMCs. Receptors originate from a man in his late teens or twenties in good health and CMV-seronegative. Each CDR3 is given without its conserved first and last residue. Each record gives: J gene, D gene, V gene, CDR3 protein. The D gene is left open where the match is weak.

J: TRBJ2-1; D: TRBD2; V: TRBV11-2; CDR3: ASRTGGSSYNEQF
J: TRBJ1-4; D: NA; V: TRBV5-1; CDR3: ASSLGTANEKLF
J: TRBJ2-1; D: TRBD2; V: TRBV27; CDR3: ASSLSSPLLAGGIREQF
J: TRBJ1-1; D: NA; V: TRBV19; CDR3: ASSPDRMNTEAF
J: TRBJ2-2; D: NA; V: TRBV19; CDR3: ASTIGLNTGELF
J: TRBJ2-1; D: NA; V: TRBV10-2; CDR3: ASSLTFTGARAGEQF
J: TRBJ2-5; D: TRBD2; V: TRBV27; CDR3: ASSPKHIAGHQETQY
J: TRBJ1-1; D: NA; V: TRBV4-3; CDR3: ASSQGPSTEAF
J: TRBJ2-2; D: NA; V: TRBV19; CDR3: ASSNGETNTGELF
J: TRBJ2-3; D: NA; V: TRBV7-6; CDR3: ASSLVSGITDTQY